This T cell receptor beta chain was sequenced for a study of T-cell memory formation after mild COVID-19. Overall study context: Each donor largely had its own TCR clusters. Study-wide results and caveats: Prior to infection, memory already included some responding clones, suggesting cross-reactive memory joined. CD4+ clones that contracted lay mainly in CM and EM; CD8+ ones lay in EMRA.

This clonotype was found a few times. Its target is not known. From 5'RACE with constant-segment primers came TCR alpha and TCR beta cDNA libraries that carried sample barcodes and UMIs. TCRdb itself ran the 5' RACE reads through MiXCR, one entry per CDR3 protein. The sample records 85,000 to 120,000 distinct CDR3 sequences, 9.5% to 15% being singletons. Trimming shortened V by 3 bases and J by 3 bases, and 11 bases separated the two germline ends. This CDR3 comprises 14 residues. Per the germline V gene, CDR1 is LNHDA and CDR2 is SQIVND (reference sequence). Sequencing was done on a sample of PBMCs or a T cell subset sorted from them (not recorded which). The chain recombines TRBV19 with TRBJ1-2, with unresolved D. This sequence originates from an adult woman who had mild COVID-19 (a few samples of this study predate the infection). Cell type and time point are not known. The CDR3 spells CASSIVGIDYGYTF. CDR3 nucleotides: TGTGCCAGTAGTATTGTAGGGATTGACTATGGCTACACCTTC.